This TCR beta chain was profiled in a study of post-analysis software for immune sequencing data (dated by TCRdb to between 2015 and 2017). Describing the broader study: Disease courses on record covered relapsing-remitting, secondary progressive and progressive-relapsing multiple sclerosis, though some patients had no subtype annotation. The patient repertoires were compared against approximately eleven previously published healthy control repertoires obtained from donors aged about 6 to 26 years. A subset of samples was prepared in parallel using single-end sample barcoding, then pooled and co-amplified after Illumina adapter ligation. What the study reported, not specific to this receptor: The multiple sclerosis patient group was slightly younger than the control group. Direct clustering with F measure revealed strong co-clustering of samples prepared in the same batch, which led to a batch-effect correction. Multiple sclerosis patients had significantly lower normalized Chao1 diversity than controls, a result that suggests substantial peripheral T-cell clonal expansion.

To demonstrate the VDJtools post-analysis software, the study profiled TCR beta repertoires from the peripheral blood of 13 young patients with multiple sclerosis. The multiple sclerosis patients were children and adolescents between 6 and 15 years of age. About this clonotype: The target of this receptor is not known. Per-base qualities were not stored, and no clone one base away is much larger.

Libraries came from PCR. TCRdb records Illumina HiSeq 2500 as the sequencer. To reduce PCR and sequencing biases, unique molecular identifiers were incorporated into the TCR beta cDNA libraries. Every 1 to 10 million input T cells yielded some 500,000 cDNA molecules, meaning each molecule approximated one T cell. Patient libraries were prepared and sequenced with the same protocol used for the earlier healthy control dataset. Samples belonging to the same batch were prepared together, multiplexed and sequenced on a shared HiSeq lane. On the authors' methods: Raw barcoded reads were processed with MIGEC, discarding single-read molecular identifier groups before consensus assembly and CDR3 extraction. VDJtools was used for post-analysis of the clonotype tables, and diversity was normalized by down-sampling every dataset to the size of the smallest sample. In repertoire overlap clustering, CDR3 amino acid sequences, but not nucleotide sequences, were matched to correct batch-related cross-sample contamination. TCRdb reworked the public reads: Q25 trimming with fastp, MiXCR clone assembly, productive beta chains retained. CDR3 protein duplicates are merged, each entry listing the most common genes and DNA. TCRdb, rather than the study authors, made the V and J calls. The sample table records 450,000 or so distinct CDR3 sequences; approximately 45% of these occur just once. Of the sample, 9.5% to 13% falls within the top ten clones.

The receptor comes from a girl between 10 and 17 years old with multiple sclerosis. Input material: blood.

The CDR3 region: CASSLGRSETQYF. At the DNA level, the sequence is TGCGCCAGCAGCTTGGGCAGATCGGAGACCCAGTACTTC. The chain uses TRBV5-1 and TRBJ2-5, with the identity of the D gene unclear. Trimming at the junction amounts to 0 bases on V and 5 bases on J, and the germline ends lie 8 bases apart. Its CDR3 holds 13 amino acids, cysteine through phenylalanine. Just CDR3 DNA is preserved here, 39 bases in frame from base 1. CDR1 and CDR2 are read off the germline V gene as SGHRS and YFSETQ.